Described below is a single T cell receptor beta chain sequence and its context. Its target is not known. The data are from a study of cytomegalovirus exposure and HLA in healthy donors. Study-wide points: The majority of CMV-associated TCR beta chains were reported as apparently HLA-restricted in a later analysis. Highest at DRB1 and lowest at HLA-C, TCR association rates differed among HLA loci in a later analysis. In a later analysis, TCR beta V- and J-gene trimming was associated with a missense DCLRE1C variant.

Researchers ran the PCR with 60 Vbeta and 13 Jbeta primers. Using immunoSEQ multiplex PCR, the repertoire was profiled, and TCRdb retains in-frame clones only, with some absent. Among under 150,000 clones listed, roughly three quarters were seen once. Sequencing was performed on PBMCs. The TCR comes from a young woman in good health and CMV-seronegative.

The CDR3 coding sequence is TGCGCCAGCAGCTTGGGGGCTAGCGGGAGCACCTACGAGCAGTACTTC. Translated, it gives CASSLGASGSTYEQYF. The chain recombines TRBV5-1 with TRBJ2-7; 10 bases map to TRBD2. Germline V lookup: CDR1 SGHRS, CDR2 YFSETQ. CDR3 length: 16 residues. Trimming took 0 bases from V and 2 from J; bases not matched to a gene: 5.